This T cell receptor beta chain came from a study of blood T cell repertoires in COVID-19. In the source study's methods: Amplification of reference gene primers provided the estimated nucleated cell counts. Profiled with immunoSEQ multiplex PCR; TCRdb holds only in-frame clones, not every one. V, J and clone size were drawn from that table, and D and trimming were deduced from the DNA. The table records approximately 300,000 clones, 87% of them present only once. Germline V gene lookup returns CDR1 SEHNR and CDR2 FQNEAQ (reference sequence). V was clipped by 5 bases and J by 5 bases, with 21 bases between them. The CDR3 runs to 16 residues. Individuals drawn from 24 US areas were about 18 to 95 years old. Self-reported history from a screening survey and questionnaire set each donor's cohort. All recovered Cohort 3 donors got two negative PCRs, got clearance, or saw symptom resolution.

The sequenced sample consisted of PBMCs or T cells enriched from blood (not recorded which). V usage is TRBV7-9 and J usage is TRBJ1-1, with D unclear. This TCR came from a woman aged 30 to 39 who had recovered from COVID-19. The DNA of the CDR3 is TGTGCCAGCAGCCCAACTCGAGGAGGGTATGGGACTGAAGCTTTCTTT. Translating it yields CASSPTRGGYGTEAFF.